The 16 T cell receptor beta chains below come from one sample, sequenced in a study of a mutant IDH1 vaccine in newly diagnosed glioma. These receptors lack a known antigen. Some clones are missing from TCRdb's copy, which holds only in-frame ones; the method was immunoSEQ multiplex PCR. The sample has some 61,000 clones, approximately 88% seen once; the top ten hold approximately 12%. Time point given: week 35, safety follow-up. Every single dose of the vaccine, 300 ug of mutant IDH1 20-mer peptide, came with topical imiquimod. Sequenced here: PBMCs, sampled from a glioma patient whose treatment included an IDH1 peptide vaccine. The receptors derive from a man in his late teens or twenties with glioma.

The chain couples TRBV6-5 to TRBJ2-2, with TRBD2 matching over 11 bases. CDR3 length equals 16 residues. The germline gives CDR1 MNHEY, CDR2 SVGAGI. V lost 4 bases to trimming and J lost 4 bases; unmatched junction nucleotides: 5. The CDR3 DNA reads as TGTGCCAGCAGTTCCCTAGCGGGGGGTACCACCGGGGAGCTGTTTTTT. It specifies CASSSLAGGTTGELFF.

This sequence joins TRBV5-1 and TRBJ2-1; TRBD1 matches at 11 bases. Germline CDR1 and CDR2: SGHRS and YFSETQ. V shed 5 bases and J 9 bases; nucleotides not matched to a gene: 4. This CDR3 comprises 13 residues. For the CDR3, the DNA is TGCGCCAGCAGTAGGACAGGGGGCACTGAGCAGTTCTTC. It yields the protein CASSRTGGTEQFF.

V usage is TRBV12-1 and J usage is TRBJ1-2; TRBD1, as called in the table, went unchecked against the DNA. TRBV12-1 is listed as a pseudogene. The CDR3 is 18 amino acids. The CDR3 is CASSFGVDRVKWHYGYTF. DNA of the CDR3: TGTGCCAGCAGCTTTGGGGTGGACAGGGTTAAGTGGCACTATGGCTACACCTTC.

The chain employs TRBV4-3 and TRBJ1-5, with 10 bases lining up with TRBD1. Germline trimming cut 4 bases from V and 7 bases from J; bases unmatched to any gene: 10. The germline gives CDR1 LGHNA, CDR2 YSLEER. This CDR3 contains 16 residues. CDR3 bases: TGCGCCAGCAGCCTTGGCTCCGGGACAGGGGAGCAGCCCCAGCATTTT. This sequence encodes CASSLGSGTGEQPQHF.

This chain joins TRBV30 and TRBJ2-1, with 8 nucleotides matching TRBD1. From germline, CDR1 is GTSNPN and CDR2 SVGIG (reference sequence). The CDR3 has 14 residues. Trimming removed 0 bases from V and 8 bases from J; junction bases left unmatched: 6. The DNA for the CDR3 is TGTGCCTGGAGTGTACAGGACAGGGTCCATGAGCAGTTCTTC. Amino acid sequence: CAWSVQDRVHEQFF.

J is TRBJ1-1 and V is TRBV6-6; D remains unclear. V was trimmed by 0 bases and J by 0 bases, leaving 2 bases between them. Germline V lookup: CDR1 MNHNY, CDR2 SVGAGI (reference sequence). The CDR3 is 13 amino acids. The chain's CDR3 is CASSYSLNTEAFF. In DNA, the CDR3 is TGTGCCAGCAGTTACTCCTTGAACACTGAAGCTTTCTTT.

The chain links TRBV6-5 to TRBJ2-3; D possibly matches TRBD1 or TRBD2 (5 bases each). The V end was cut by 7 bases, the J end by 3 bases, with 11 bases between. The germline gives CDR1 MNHEY, CDR2 SVGAGI. This CDR3 spans 13 amino acids. The CDR3, as DNA: TGTGCCAGCAAAAATGGGGGTACAGATACGCAGTATTTT. Protein: CASKNGGTDTQYF.

Points on this clone: The junction differs from germline at one of its ends, possibly a read error. The rearrangement links TRBV7-7 to TRBJ2-3; no definite D call. The CDR3 covers 14 residues. The germline CDR1 and CDR2 sequences are SSHAT and FNYEAQ (reference sequence). CDR3 nucleotide sequence: TGTGCTAGCAGCTTTTATGGGGTAACAGATACGCAGTATTTT. Its translation is CASSFYGVTDTQYF.

This clone is a singleton in its sample. The rearrangement links TRBV18 to TRBJ2-3; 7 bases are a match to TRBD2. Germline V gene lookup returns CDR1 KGHSH and CDR2 LQKENI. CDR3 length: 14 amino acids. Trimming removed 3 bases from V and 1 base from J; junction bases left unmatched: 1. The CDR3 here is CASSPGGGTDTQYF. DNA of the CDR3: TGTGCCAGCTCACCGGGAGGGGGCACAGATACGCAGTATTTT.

A few counts support this clone. V is TRBV5-1 and J is TRBJ1-2; D is unresolved. CDR1 is SGHRS, CDR2 YFSETQ, per germline. V gave up 0 bases and J gave up 7 bases, with 7 bases separating them. There are 12 residues in the CDR3. The CDR3 nucleotides read TGCGCCAGCAGCTTGGAGGGCCGTGGCTACACCTTC. As protein: CASSLEGRGYTF.

J is TRBJ1-2 and V is TRBV30; D is possibly TRBD1 (5 bases). V lost 3 bases to trimming and J lost 2 bases, with 19 bases between them. The length of the CDR3 is 16 residues. Germline-derived CDR1 and CDR2 are GTSNPN and SVGIG (reference sequence). CDR3 sequence (DNA): TGTGCCTGGAGCCCACACCCTCAGGGTACGAACTATGGCTACACCTTC. It encodes CAWSPHPQGTNYGYTF.

The chain carries TRBV7-2 and TRBJ2-2; D remains ambiguous. The CDR3 spans 14 residues. Germline CDR1 reads SGHTA; CDR2 reads FQGNSA. V lost 6 bases to trimming and J lost 0 bases, with 8 bases between them. The CDR3 coding sequence is TGTGCCAGCAGGGCTACACCGAACACCGGGGAGCTGTTTTTT. It encodes CASRATPNTGELFF.

The chain has TRBV5-8 and TRBJ1-3, with D hard to call. Germline V gives CDR1 SGHTS, CDR2 YDEGEE. With 1 base removed from V and 0 bases from J, the gap between germline ends came to 14 bases. The CDR3 extends over 17 amino acids. This CDR3 is CASSLLLVPSSGNTIYF. The DNA of the CDR3 is TGTGCCAGCAGCTTGCTTTTGGTCCCGAGCTCTGGAAACACCATATATTTT.

The rearrangement uses TRBV6-5 and TRBJ1-1; 9 positions agree with TRBD1. CDR1 and CDR2 (germline): MNHEY, SVGAGI. The ends lost 7 bases at V and 12 bases at J; junction bases unmatched: 15. CDR3 size: 14 residues. As DNA, the CDR3 is TGTGCCAGCACCCAACTTCCGGGACAGGGTAAATCTTTCTTT. Protein product: CASTQLPGQGKSFF.

This clone was recorded a few times. This CDR3 is CASRDNAKAFF. As DNA, the CDR3 is TGTGCCAGTCGGGACAACGCAAAAGCTTTCTTT. The chain uses TRBV19 and TRBJ1-1, with a tentative D call TRBD1 (6 bases). CDR1 is LNHDA, CDR2 SQIVND, per germline (reference sequence). Trimming cost V 8 bases and J 9 bases, with 13 bases left between them. CDR3 length: 11 amino acids. The variable domain in full, with the rest retrieved from reference TRBV19 and TRBJ1-1, is DGGITQSPKYLFRKEGQNVTLSCEQNLNHDAMYWYRQDPGQGLRLIYYSQIVNDFQKGDIAEGYSVSREKKESFPLTVTSAQKNPTAFYLCASRDNAKAFFGQGTRLTVV.

V and J are TRBV30 and TRBJ2-1; the D call may be TRBD1 or TRBD2 (5 bases each). The CDR3 consists of 15 residues. The germline V and J ends were trimmed by 8 bases and 5 bases, with 22 bases remaining between them. The germline gives CDR1 GTSNPN, CDR2 SVGIG (reference sequence). The CDR3 DNA reads as TGTGCCGGCACCCGGGACCTTGAAGAGAACAATGAGCAGTTCTTC. Encoded protein: CAGTRDLEENNEQFF.